The rows below give T cell receptor beta chains drawn from one sample of a study of T cells in Graves' hyperthyroidism and ophthalmopathy. Each CDR3 protein gets one entry after TCRdb re-called the multiplex PCR reads with MiXCR. The table includes over 500,000 distinct CDR3 sequences, 12% to 15% detected once. The sample comprised blood. The receptors derive from a woman in her forties with Graves' hyperthyroidism. Both conserved end residues are part of each CDR3. The D gene is left open where the match is weak. Some rows have no size entry. The others give once, few or many, or a class for an expanded clone.

NA,TRBV7-9,TRBJ1-1,many,TGTGCCAGCAGCTTATTGGAGGTCGTGACTGAAGCTTTCTTT,CASSLLEVVTEAFF
NA,TRBV13,TRBJ2-7,few,TGTGCCAGCAGCCCCCCCTTAGCGGACAGCTCCTACGAGCAGTACTTC,CASSPPLADSSYEQYF
NA,TRBV9,TRBJ1-4,few,TGTGCCAGCAGCCCCGACCCAGCAACTAATGAAAAACTGTTTTTT,CASSPDPATNEKLFF
NA,TRBV28,TRBJ2-3,many,TGTGCCAGCAGTTTTGGGGGTGTTCCAGATACGCAGTATTTT,CASSFGGVPDTQYF
NA,TRBV12-3/TRBV12-4,TRBJ1-2,few,TGTGCCAGCAGTTTACAGGGGACGAACGGCTACACCTTC,CASSLQGTNGYTF
TRBD1,TRBV27,TRBJ2-7,many,TGTGCCAGCAGCCGTCAGGGGGCCCACGAGCAGTACTTC,CASSRQGAHEQYF
NA,TRBV7-9,TRBJ1-1,NA,TGTGCCAGCAGCTTGGACCCGGGGCCAACGAACACTGAAGCTTTCTTT,CASSLDPGPTNTEAFF
NA,TRBV20-1,TRBJ2-5,many,TGCAGTGCTAGAGTTCTTGGCAGGTTTCTCCAAGAGACCCAGTACTTC,CSARVLGRFLQETQYF
TRBD2,TRBV19,TRBJ2-1,NA,TGTGCCAGTAACGGGGGGAGCGGAGCCTCCTACAATGAGCAGTTCTTC,CASNGGSGASYNEQFF
NA,TRBV20-1,TRBJ2-3,few,TGCAGTGCTAGTCCAGGGTCTACGCAGTATTTT,CSASPGSTQYF
NA,TRBV28,TRBJ2-5,few,TGTGCCAGCAGGGGGACGGTAGAGTGGACCCAGTACTTC,CASRGTVEWTQYF
NA,TRBV6-5,TRBJ2-1,NA,TGTGCCAGCAGTTACTCAGCGGATGAGCAGTTCTTC,CASSYSADEQFF
TRBD2,TRBV18,TRBJ2-1,NA,TGTGCCAGCTCTCCGACACTCCAGACTAGCGGGAAATACAATGAGCAGTTCTTC,CASSPTLQTSGKYNEQFF
TRBD1,TRBV5-1,TRBJ2-7,many,TGCGCCAGCACTCCAGGACAGGGGGCGGGGGAGCAGTACTTC,CASTPGQGAGEQYF
NA,TRBV20-1,TRBJ2-3,NA,TGCAGTGCTAGAAGCGTAGATACGCAGTATTTT,CSARSVDTQYF
NA,TRBV5-1,TRBJ1-1,many,TGCGCCAGCAGCTTGGGACAGCTCATGAACACTGAAGCTTTCTTT,CASSLGQLMNTEAFF
NA,TRBV7-3,TRBJ2-2,many,TGTGCCAGCAGCGGAATACCGGGACATCCTACGGTCAACACCGGGGAGCTGTTTTTT,CASSGIPGHPTVNTGELFF
TRBD1,TRBV5-1,TRBJ2-1,many,TGCGCCCCGAAACAGGGGATTGAGCAGTTCTTC,CAPKQGIEQFF
NA,TRBV11-3,TRBJ1-4,few,TGTGCCAGCAGCCCCGGTGGGGGCTTAATTGATGAAAAACTGTTTTTT,CASSPGGGLIDEKLFF
TRBD1,TRBV28,TRBJ2-1,NA,TGTGCCAGCAACAGTCCCGGGACAGGGCATTATGAGCAGTTCTTC,CASNSPGTGHYEQFF
NA,TRBV9,TRBJ2-1,many,TGTGCCAGCAGCCGCCTGGGATCCCAGCCCTACAATGAGCAGTTCTTC,CASSRLGSQPYNEQFF
TRBD2,TRBV5-1,TRBJ2-7,NA,TGCGCCAGCAGCGTAGCTAGCGGGGGGCTGGGCGAGCAGTACTTC,CASSVASGGLGEQYF
NA,TRBV29-1,TRBJ1-2,few,TGCAGCGTTGTGGGCAACAACTATGGCTACACCTTC,CSVVGNNYGYTF
NA,TRBV6-1,TRBJ2-1,many,TGTGCCAGCAGTGACGGTGTTCCGGGCAATGAGCAGTTCTTC,CASSDGVPGNEQFF
NA,TRBV10-3,TRBJ2-1,NA,TGTGCCATCAGTGAAACGGGCAACAATGAGCAGTTCTTC,CAISETGNNEQFF
TRBD1,TRBV7-9,TRBJ1-5,NA,TGTGCCAGCAGCTCCGGACAGGGGGTTGGGCTGAATCAGCCCCAGCATTTT,CASSSGQGVGLNQPQHF
NA,TRBV6-1,TRBJ2-1,NA,TGTGCCACCGACGTTAATTCAGCCTACAATGAGCAGTTCTTC,CATDVNSAYNEQFF
TRBD2,TRBV20-1,TRBJ2-7,many,TGCAGTGCTAACGGACTAGCGGGGAGCTCCTACGAGCAGTACTTC,CSANGLAGSSYEQYF
NA,TRBV12-3/TRBV12-4,TRBJ2-7,many,TGTGCCAGCAGTCCATACACAGGGTTCCCCTACGAGCAGTACTTC,CASSPYTGFPYEQYF
NA,TRBV4-1,TRBJ2-1,NA,TGCGCCAGCAGCCTGAGAGTCGTAAGTAGAGACAATGAGCAGTTCTTC,CASSLRVVSRDNEQFF
TRBD1,TRBV7-9,TRBJ2-7,NA,TGTGCCAGCAGCTTAGGAAGGGACAGGCCCTACGAGCAGTACTTC,CASSLGRDRPYEQYF
TRBD1,TRBV20-1,TRBJ1-1,NA,TGCAATGCTAGAGATAACCAGGGGGCAAGGACTGAAGCTTTCTTT,CNARDNQGARTEAFF
NA,TRBV19,TRBJ1-5,NA,TGTGCCAGTAGTATAAGGCGGGCTGGGAATCAGCCCCAGCATTTT,CASSIRRAGNQPQHF
NA,TRBV7-8,TRBJ1-2,many,TGTGCCAGCAGCTTAGGTGCGACAGCTAACTATGGCTACACCTTC,CASSLGATANYGYTF
NA,TRBV6-5,TRBJ1-6,few,TGTGCCAGCAGTTACTCGACAAATTATAATTCACCCCTCCACTTT,CASSYSTNYNSPLHF
TRBD1,TRBV5-1,TRBJ2-7,few,TGCGCCAGCCAAGAAACCGGGACAGGGCGGTACGAGCAGTACTTC,CASQETGTGRYEQYF
NA,TRBV29-1,TRBJ1-1,few,TGCAGCGGTGAGGCCCCCAGGAACACTGAAGCTTTCTTT,CSGEAPRNTEAFF
TRBD2,TRBV7-2,TRBJ2-5,NA,TGTGCCAGCAGTAGAAGCGGGAGTCATGGCCAAGAGACCCAGTACTTC,CASSRSGSHGQETQYF
NA,TRBV3-1,TRBJ1-1,many,TGTGCCAGCAGCCCGGGACTCCTCCCGCTTGAAGCTTTCTTT,CASSPGLLPLEAFF
NA,TRBV28,TRBJ1-2,many,TGTGCCAGCAGTTTCCAGGGTCCGGCCTATGGCTACACCTTC,CASSFQGPAYGYTF
NA,TRBV20-1,TRBJ2-5,few,TGCAGTGCTAGTGGACAGAACCAAGAGACCCAGTACTTC,CSASGQNQETQYF